A single sample gave rise to the 8 T cell receptor beta chains below, sequenced in a study of T cell responses to AZD1222 COVID-19 vaccine. The repertoire was sequenced with immunoSEQ multiplex PCR; TCRdb's copy has only in-frame clones and lacks some. The sample includes under 130,000 clones, around 92% of them seen just once. Source: peripheral blood, taken on day 0 of AZD1222 vaccination. Every receptor here comes from an adult in good health.

The rearrangement uses TRBV3-1 (or the pseudogene TRBV3-2) and TRBJ2-2; no clear D gene. Germline lookup yields CDR1 LGHDT and CDR2 YNNKEL (reference sequence). CDR3 length equals 14 residues. V was cut by 2 bases and J by 0 bases, with 4 bases left in between. CDR3 sequence (DNA): TGTGCCAGCAGCCAAAAAGCGAACACCGGGGAGCTGTTTTTT. Translating gives CASSQKANTGELFF.

This chain joins TRBV16 and TRBJ1-2; 7 bases map to TRBD1. The germline V gene encodes CDR1 KGHSY and CDR2 FQNENV. V lost 0 bases to trimming and J lost 5 bases; unmatched junction nucleotides: 6. The CDR3 length is 15 residues. The CDR3 is CASSQSRGRSYGYTF. The DNA of the CDR3 is TGTGCCAGCAGCCAATCAAGGGGGCGCTCTTATGGCTACACCTTC.

The chain links TRBV7-2 to TRBJ1-6; D call uncertain. The V end was cut by 0 bases, the J end by 9 bases, with 9 bases between. The CDR3 has 14 residues. Per germline, CDR1 SGHTA and CDR2 FQGNSA. Written as DNA, the CDR3 is TGTGCCAGCAGCTTAGCGCTTGAGGGTTCACCCCTCCACTTT. It specifies CASSLALEGSPLHF.

CDR3 sequence (DNA): TGTGCCAGCAGCTTCAGGGTTTCCTCCTACAATGAGCAGTTCTTC. It encodes CASSFRVSSYNEQFF. V and J are TRBV5-5 and TRBJ2-1; weak D call: TRBD1 (5 bases). The germline V gene has CDR1 SGHKS and CDR2 YYEKEE (reference sequence). Deletions cut 2 bases from V and 0 bases from J, with 9 bases between. The CDR3 loop spans 15 amino acids.

The chain couples TRBV28 to TRBJ1-2; TRBD1 agrees at 8 bases. The CDR3 consists of 14 residues. CDR1 and CDR2 from the germline V gene are MDHEN and SYDVKM. Trimming took 8 bases from V and 7 from J; bases not matched to a gene: 12. CDR3 protein: CASDTEGTGGGYTF. The CDR3, as DNA: TGTGCCAGCGATACTGAGGGCACAGGGGGTGGCTACACCTTC.

The chain carries TRBV6-5 and TRBJ2-1; perhaps TRBD1 as D (5 bases). The CDR3 runs to 13 residues. V lost 6 bases and J lost 4, with 10 bases in between. CDR1 is MNHEY, CDR2 SVGAGI, per germline. The CDR3 DNA reads as TGTGCCAGCAGGAACAGGCAGTACAATGAGCAGTTCTTC. Residues: CASRNRQYNEQFF.

The rearrangement uses TRBV19 and TRBJ2-3; D uncertain. Trimming removed 2 bases from V and 3 bases from J, with 6 bases in between. CDR1 and CDR2 (germline): LNHDA, SQIVND (reference sequence). This CDR3 spans 13 amino acids. The CDR3 sequence is CASSILDTDTQYF. CDR3 coding DNA: TGTGCCAGTAGTATACTAGATACAGATACGCAGTATTTT.

For this clone: The junction departs from germline at one end; a sequencing error may be responsible. The V and J genes are TRBV5-1 and TRBJ1-2; D is unclear. The length of the CDR3 is 12 residues. Germline V gives CDR1 SGHRS, CDR2 YFSETQ. CDR3 in DNA: TGCGCCAGCAGCGGAGGGTTGTATGGCTACACTTTC. It translates to CASSGGLYGYTF.